This TCR beta chain was recovered during a study of shared clonotypes between healthy human individuals. V shed 5 bases and J shed 10 bases, with 18 bases lying between them. This CDR3 has 14 amino acids. The germline V gene has CDR1 SNHLY and CDR2 FYNNEI. Study-wide findings and caveats: Naive subsets, compared against memory subsets, generally had larger estimated richness values. Apart from blood, nothing was sampled; tissue repertoires likely differ. Some naive CD4 clonotypes, 4% to 6%, turned up in common across several donors.

With regard to this clone: Its specificity is unknown.

Libraries were prepared by immunoSEQ multiplex PCR; TCRdb keeps only in-frame clonotypes and omits some of them. The repertoire has about a million clones, roughly 80% of them found once; the top ten carry 0.89%. Sequenced sample: memory CD4+ T cells from PBMCs. Subset here: CD45RA-negative fraction. The genes are TRBV2 and TRBJ1-5; maybe TRBD1 (5 bases). The clonotype was recovered from a man aged 18 to 30 in good health. Some clones in this sample may be carry-over from other donors' samples. The DNA of the CDR3 is TGTGCCAGCAGTCTACAGGTTCTGGAGAGCCCCCAGCATTTT. This sequence encodes CASSLQVLESPQHF.